This T cell receptor beta chain was captured by sequencing in a study of multiple sclerosis patients with progressive multifocal leukoencephalopathy. Findings and limits, study-wide: In most PML patients, TRB repertoires appeared less diverse by entropy. Preferential TRBV-TRBJ pairings or common gene usage were not detected at PML.

V shed 0 bases and J shed 3 bases, with 9 bases lying between them. This CDR3 is built from 15 residues. The germline CDR1 and CDR2 sequences are MNHEY and SMNVEV (reference sequence). Profiling relied on immunoSEQ multiplex PCR, and the TCRdb table lists in-frame clones only, not all of them. The table has approximately 27,000 clones, 88% seen once. A remark on this clone: Its target is unknown.

As to time point: before natalizumab initiation. The source of this sequence is a human donor with multiple sclerosis. Sequenced: PBMCs. This chain connects TRBV27 to TRBJ2-1, with D possibly TRBD2 on 7 matching bases. CDR3 nucleotide sequence: TGTGCCAGCAGTTTATCGAGGGGGGGCTACAATGAGCAGTTCTTC. This sequence encodes CASSLSRGGYNEQFF.